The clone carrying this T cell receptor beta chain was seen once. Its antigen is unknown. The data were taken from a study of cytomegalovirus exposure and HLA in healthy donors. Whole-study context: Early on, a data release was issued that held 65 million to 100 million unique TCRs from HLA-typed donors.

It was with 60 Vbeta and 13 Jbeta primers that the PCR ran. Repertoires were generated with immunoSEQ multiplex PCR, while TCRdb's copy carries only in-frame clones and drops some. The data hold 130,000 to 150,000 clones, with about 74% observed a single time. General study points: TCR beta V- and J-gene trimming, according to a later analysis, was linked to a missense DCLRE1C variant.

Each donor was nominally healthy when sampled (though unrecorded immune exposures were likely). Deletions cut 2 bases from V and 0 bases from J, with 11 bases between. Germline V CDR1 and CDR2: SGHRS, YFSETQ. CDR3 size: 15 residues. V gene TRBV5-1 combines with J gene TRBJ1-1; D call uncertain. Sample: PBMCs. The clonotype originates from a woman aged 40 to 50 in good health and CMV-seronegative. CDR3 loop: CASSLDGFMNTEAFF. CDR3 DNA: TGCGCCAGCAGCTTAGACGGGTTTATGAACACTGAAGCTTTCTTT.